This T cell receptor (beta chain) emerged from a study of T cell responses to AZD1222 COVID-19 vaccine. Study-wide results and limits: Females made up more of the donors, who were largely white British, and clonal diversity may have come out too low. Elevations in Spike-specific TCR breadth and depth followed administration of two AZD1222 doses.

The method was immunoSEQ multiplex PCR; TCRdb's version includes in-frame clones alone and lacks a portion of them. Of 86,000 or so clones listed, around 90% are singletons. The CDR3 runs 14 residues. Trimming took 4 bases from V and 4 from J, leaving 15 bases between them. Germline CDR1 and CDR2: SGHRS and YFSETQ. On this clone itself: The antigen remains unidentified.

Material: peripheral blood, obtained 28 days after the second AZD1222 dose. The chain employs TRBV5-1 and TRBJ2-7, with D uncertain. The receptor was isolated from an adult who received the AZD1222 COVID-19 vaccine. In nucleotides, the CDR3 is TGCGCCAGCAGCCCGGAGTTACTTGGGTACGAGCAGTACTTC. Its translation: CASSPELLGYEQYF.